This T cell receptor beta chain was documented in a study of metastatic and nonmetastatic thyroid tumors (dated by TCRdb to 2018 to 2021). For context, the study as a whole: For patients with malignant and with benign thyroid disease, the researchers compared repertoires between peripheral blood samples and tumor or nodule tissue samples.

No treatment had been received by any patient before thyroid surgery. Using T-cell receptor beta sequencing, the study looked back at clinical samples from patients collected from the early 2010s to the late 2010s. The method behind the library was PCR. Sequenced using an Illumina HiSeq 4000. High-throughput sequencing was used to profile the TCR beta-chain CDR3 region of each patient. The published analysis was carried out like this. Drawing on CDR3 differences between clinicopathological groups, the researchers built a classifier meant to tell apart patients with distant-metastatic papillary thyroid cancer. The Shannon index was used to assess repertoire diversity, and the Morisita-Horn index was used to assess tumor-blood repertoire similarity. TCRdb reprocessed the public reads (quality trimming at Q25 with fastp, clone calling with MiXCR) and kept in-frame beta chains. These V and J calls derive from TCRdb rather than the authors' analysis. For this sample the table gives about 15,000 clones, of which approximately 30% were detected only once. About 11% of the sample is held by the ten biggest clonotypes.

Study-wide conclusions, independent of this receptor: In both blood and tumor samples, malignant tumors were reported to have significantly higher TCR beta diversity than benign nodules.

At the junction V is shortened by 10 bases and J by 3 bases, with 18 bases in between. Based on the germline V gene, the CDR1 and CDR2 sequences are MNHNS and SASEGT. The CDR3 starts with the cysteine, ends with the phenylalanine, and has 14 residues. The entry retains the CDR3 DNA only, 42 bases that are in frame from base 1. In regard to this clone: The antigen it recognizes is unknown. Qualities for individual bases were not recorded, and no much larger clone is one base off.

The sequence joins TRBV6-1 to TRBJ1-2, with the D gene too uncertain to name. Sequencing was carried out using tumor tissue. This receptor was obtained from a male donor with papillary thyroid cancer or a benign thyroid nodule (not recorded which). Some clones in this sample may be carry-over from other donors' samples. In nucleotides, the sequence is TGTGCCACCACCCTCGTAGGGATCGACTATGGCTACACCTTC. Translated, this is CATTLVGIDYGYTF.